This TCR beta chain was retrieved from a study of T cells in Graves' hyperthyroidism and ophthalmopathy. Study outcomes and limitations: A model using 13 V-J features told ophthalmopathy apart from stable hyperthyroidism. Prediction of ophthalmopathy progression came a median approximately 6.5 months pre-onset.

This clonotype came up many times. Its specificity is not known. CDR3 length: 15 amino acids. V gave up 5 bases and J gave up 3 bases, with 17 bases separating them. TCR beta CDR3 regions were amplified from RNA. HTBI primers were the set used in a first-round RT-PCR of the TCR CDR3. TCRdb re-called the multiplex PCR reads with MiXCR, one entry per CDR3 protein. The repertoire holds approximately 610,000 distinct CDR3 sequences, with under 15% as singletons. Lactation, pregnancy, other autoimmune disease or uncontrolled infection led to exclusion of patients. Diagnostic assessment was based on clinical symptoms, serum thyroxine and TRAb, thyroid ultrasound and orbital computed tomography.

The sequence came from a woman in her thirties or forties with Graves' ophthalmopathy. The specimen sequenced was blood. This chain links TRBV12-3 or TRBV12-4 with TRBJ2-7, with D perhaps TRBD1 or TRBD2 (5 bases each). The CDR3 sequence: CASSLGTALVYEQYF. CDR3 coding DNA: TGTGCCAGCAGTCTGGGGACGGCTCTCGTCTACGAGCAGTACTTC.